The clone carrying this T cell receptor (beta chain) was seen only a few times. Its antigen is currently unknown. This specimen belongs to a study of human T cells and chemical hapten exposure. General study points: Alopecia affected the donors, so their immune response may differ from healthy people's. Controls formed significantly fewer large CDR3 similarity clusters than expanded TCRs did.

Indicated time point: patch test 3, about 24 weeks after DPC sensitization. The treatment was: therapeutic diphenylcyclopropenone sensitization with weekly scalp DPC. Unfractionated whole blood was the source from which total RNA was extracted. Original data processing: Ranging from roughly 23,224 to 750,000, TCR counts per sample had a median value of approximately 95,000. TCRdb redid the calling of the RACE reads with MiXCR, one entry per CDR3 protein. The V and J calls and clone size are TCRdb's, not the authors'. The sample records 82,000 or so distinct CDR3 sequences, over 10% being singletons. The receptor comes from a woman in her forties or fifties with alopecia areata. Some clones in this sample may be carry-over from other donors' samples. This specimen consisted of whole blood, obtained in connection with sensitization to the hapten diphenylcyclopropenone (DPC).

The chain's CDR3 is CASSLTGKQNTGELFF. For the CDR3, the DNA is TGCGCCAGCAGCCTGACAGGGAAACAGAACACCGGGGAGCTGTTTTTT. This sequence joins TRBV4-1 and TRBJ2-2; 7 bases are a match to TRBD1. The CDR3 has 16 amino acids. CDR1 MGHRA and CDR2 YSYEKL come from the germline V gene. Trimming at V came to 4 bases and at J to 1 base, leaving 6 bases not matched to a gene.